Presented here are 15 T cell receptor beta chains from one specimen sequenced in a study of regulatory T cells in long-lasting Graves disease. iRepertoire HTBI primers and Arm-PCR of CDR3 regions built TCR beta libraries. TCRdb recomputed calls from the multiplex PCR reads with MiXCR, one row per CDR3 protein. The sample consists of 350,000 to 500,000 distinct CDR3 sequences, about 15% of them appearing once. Noted time point: newly diagnosed GD, antithyroid drugs for less than 3 months. PBMCs were the source of the RNA used for TCR sequencing. This same sample was also part of a study on T cells in Graves' hyperthyroidism and ophthalmopathy.

This specimen was peripheral blood mononuclear cells (PBMCs), taken at new diagnosis, from a patient treated with antithyroid drugs. Receptors originate from a woman in her fifties or sixties with Graves disease.

The V gene is TRBV28, the J gene TRBJ2-1; D call uncertain. The CDR3 consists of 13 residues. CDR1 and CDR2 from the germline V gene are MDHEN and SYDVKM. The V end was cut by 3 bases, the J end by 8 bases, with 11 bases between. CDR3 sequence: CASSFDTWDEQFF. CDR3 coding DNA: TGTGCCAGCAGTTTCGATACATGGGATGAGCAGTTCTTC.

This clonotype was detected only a few times. This chain connects TRBV10-3 to TRBJ1-1; perhaps TRBD1 as D (6 bases). This CDR3 has 12 amino acids. Germline CDR1 and CDR2: ENHRY and SYGVKD. Between the trimmed V and J ends, which lost 4 bases and 8 bases, there was a span of 11 bases. The CDR3 region is CAISGGGREAFF. CDR3 nucleotide sequence: TGTGCCATCAGTGGCGGGGGCAGAGAAGCTTTCTTT.

This clonotype was observed at least ten times. V gene TRBV27 combines with J gene TRBJ1-5; TRBD1 might be the D (6 bases). Germline values: CDR1 MNHEY, CDR2 SMNVEV (reference sequence). V lost 3 bases and J lost 4, with 10 bases in between. The CDR3 is 14 amino acids. CDR3 loop: CASSFGGQNQPQHF. The DNA for the CDR3 is TGTGCCAGCAGTTTCGGTGGACAGAATCAGCCCCAGCATTTT.

The chain uses TRBV11-2 and TRBJ2-3; tentative D call: TRBD2 (6 bases). The CDR3 has 13 amino acids. Trimming shortened V by 7 bases and J by 11 bases, and 19 bases separated the two germline ends. From germline, CDR1 is SGHAT and CDR2 FQNNGV. CDR3 bases: TGTGCCAGCAATCCCGGAGCGGGCCTTGGGCAGTATTTT. Its translation: CASNPGAGLGQYF. Complete variable domain (other parts from reference TRBV11-2 and TRBJ2-3): EAGVAQSPRYKIIEKRQSVAFWCNPISGHATLYWYQQILGQGPKLLIQFQNNGVVDDSQLPKDRFSAERLKGVDSTLKIQPAKLEDSAVYLCASNPGAGLGQYFGPGTRLTVL.

This clonotype has ten or more counts. This chain uses TRBV3-1 with TRBJ2-1; 9 nucleotides match TRBD1. V shed 6 bases, J shed 9 bases, and the junction held 12 bases outside the gene matches. Germline V gene lookup returns CDR1 LGHDT and CDR2 YNNKEL (reference sequence). There are 15 residues in the CDR3. This chain's CDR3 is CASSPYGTGLIEQFF. The CDR3 DNA reads as TGTGCCAGCAGTCCCTACGGGACAGGGTTAATTGAGCAGTTCTTC.

This clonotype was counted a few times. The rearrangement links TRBV9 to TRBJ2-7; 10 bases fit TRBD2. The CDR3 length is 15 residues. After removal of 2 bases from V and 2 bases from J, the junction contained 4 bases not matched to a gene. In germline, CDR1 is SGDLS, CDR2 YYNGEE. The DNA of the CDR3 is TGTGCCAGCAGCGTTACTAGCGGGGTCCCCTACGAGCAGTACTTC. This sequence encodes CASSVTSGVPYEQYF.

This clonotype was seen ten or more times. The rearrangement uses TRBV28 and TRBJ1-1, with D possibly matching TRBD1 (6 bases). The CDR3 has 14 amino acids. V was clipped by 5 bases and J by 9 bases, with 19 bases between them. The germline V gene encodes CDR1 MDHEN and CDR2 SYDVKM. The CDR3 reads CASSGAVKRGKAFF. The DNA of the CDR3 is TGTGCCAGCAGTGGCGCTGTGAAAAGGGGGAAAGCTTTCTTT.

This clonotype was observed many times. J is TRBJ1-4 and V is TRBV28; maybe TRBD1 (5 bases). The CDR3 extends over 13 amino acids. The germline V gene has CDR1 MDHEN and CDR2 SYDVKM. The V end was cut by 3 bases, the J end by 6 bases, with 8 bases between. The CDR3 coding sequence is TGTGCCAGCAGTTTGTGGGGCGATGAAAAACTGTTTTTT. This translates into CASSLWGDEKLFF.

This clonotype was counted between two and nine times. The gene calls are TRBV9 and TRBJ1-4; possible D gene TRBD1, 5 bases. With 2 bases removed from V and 1 base from J, the gap between germline ends came to 12 bases. Germline CDR1 is SGDLS and CDR2 is YYNGEE. This CDR3 is built from 16 residues. This chain's CDR3 is CASSVGGSLTNEKLFF. The CDR3, as DNA: TGTGCCAGCAGCGTCGGGGGGTCTTTAACTAATGAAAAACTGTTTTTT. Full variable domain (rest looked up from reference TRBV9 and TRBJ1-4): DSGVTQTPKHLITATGQRVTLRCSPRSGDLSVYWYQQSLDQGLQFLIQYYNGEERAKGNILERFSAQQFPDLHSELNLSSLELGDSALYFCASSVGGSLTNEKLFFGSGTQLSVL.

This clonotype was observed a handful of times. The rearrangement uses TRBV5-4 and TRBJ2-3; 12 bases are shared with TRBD2. The J segment lost 2 bases and the V segment lost 4 bases, leaving 2 bases of the junction unmatched. The length of the CDR3 is 15 residues. The germline V gene has CDR1 SGHNT and CDR2 YYREEE (reference sequence). DNA of the CDR3: TGTGCCAGCAGCCGGACTAGCGGGAACACAGATACGCAGTATTTT. Translation gives CASSRTSGNTDTQYF.

The rearrangement joins TRBV3-1 to TRBJ2-2, with TRBD1 matching over 9 bases. CDR1 LGHDT and CDR2 YNNKEL come from the germline V gene (reference sequence). The CDR3 loop spans 16 amino acids. With V trimmed by 0 bases and J by 8 bases, 7 bases remained unmatched. CDR3 region: CASSQEGTGRGGELFF. For the CDR3, the DNA is TGTGCCAGCAGCCAAGAAGGGACAGGGAGGGGTGGGGAGCTGTTTTTT.

Many counts were recorded for this clonotype. The V call is TRBV7-8, the J call TRBJ1-5; D is unclear. V was clipped by 0 bases and J by 0 bases, with 6 bases between them. The CDR3 length is 15 residues. Germline V gene lookup returns CDR1 SGHVS and CDR2 FQNEAQ. The CDR3 protein is CASSLASSSNQPQHF. In nucleotides, the CDR3 is TGTGCCAGCAGCTTAGCGTCCAGTAGCAATCAGCCCCAGCATTTT.

This clonotype occurred a few times. The genes are TRBV5-5 and TRBJ1-1; the D is unclear. Trimming shortened V by 4 bases and J by 3 bases, and 16 bases separated the two germline ends. Germline CDR1 SGHKS, CDR2 YYEKEE (reference sequence). CDR3 length: 15 residues. The CDR3 protein is CASSNLGSWDTEAFF. CDR3 in DNA: TGTGCCAGCAGCAACCTGGGGTCGTGGGACACTGAAGCTTTCTTT.

This clonotype was counted a few times. This chain connects TRBV19 to TRBJ1-5; weak D call: TRBD1 (6 bases). This CDR3 is 14 amino acids long. From germline, CDR1 is LNHDA and CDR2 SQIVND (reference sequence). V lost 4 bases and J 4 bases, leaving 11 bases between the germline ends. CDR3 sequence reads: CASSTRDMNQPQHF. CDR3 nucleotides: TGTGCCAGTAGTACCCGGGACATGAATCAGCCCCAGCATTTT.

The table lists this clonotype with many counts. The chain is built from TRBV2 and TRBJ2-7, with 11 bases matching TRBD2. The CDR3 consists of 14 residues. From germline, CDR1 is SNHLY and CDR2 FYNNEI. V was clipped by 6 bases and J by 0 bases; unmatched bases: 1. The CDR3 loop is CASRTSGSSYEQYF. The CDR3 DNA reads as TGTGCCAGCAGAACTAGCGGGAGCTCCTACGAGCAGTACTTC.